Listed here is a single TCR beta chain. What it binds is unknown. These data originate in a study of sequential checkpoint blockade in melanoma. Study background: After nivolumab or ipilimumab alone, approximately 22 patients had week-13 rebiopsies. Findings and caveats of the study: About 30 times likelier clinical benefit followed increased tumor T-cell fraction and clonality.

Treatment here: randomized to nivolumab then ipilimumab (arm A) or the reverse (arm B). No patient had prior DNA-damaging chemotherapy. TCRdb's copy holds only in-frame clones and misses some; the assay was immunoSEQ multiplex PCR. In the table there are roughly 6,000 clones, 26% of which are singletons. V was shortened by 5 bases and J by 4 bases, with 12 bases between the two germline ends. The CDR3 loop spans 13 amino acids. The germline V gene has CDR1 MDHEN and CDR2 SYDVKM. Sample: tumor tissue (inferred from file names), taken from a patient given nivolumab and ipilimumab in sequence. This chain joins TRBV28 and TRBJ2-7, with D unresolved. This TCR was recovered from a human donor with melanoma. As DNA, the CDR3 is TGTGCCAGCAGTCTCCATTCGAGGTACGAGCAGTACTTC. It codes for CASSLHSRYEQYF.